One and the same sample provided the 15 T cell receptor beta chains below, sequenced in a study of cytomegalovirus exposure and HLA in healthy donors. The PCR contained 60 Vbeta and 13 Jbeta primers. Some clones are missing from TCRdb's copy, which holds only in-frame ones; the method was immunoSEQ multiplex PCR. The data hold 95,000 to 100,000 clones, with about 85% observed a single time. Sequences were obtained from PBMCs. These receptors were taken from a female donor in good health and CMV-seropositive.

Written as DNA, the CDR3 is TGTGCCAGCAGGCCTCCGGGCCCGGGGGGCTACACCTTC. Protein sequence: CASRPPGPGGYTF. The chain is built from TRBV6-1 and TRBJ1-2; D remains ambiguous. V was clipped by 6 bases and J by 8 bases, with 16 bases between them. The CDR3 has 13 residues. Germline CDR1 and CDR2: MNHNS and SASEGT.

The chain combines TRBV4-2 with TRBJ1-1; tentative D call: TRBD1 (5 bases). The germline CDR1 and CDR2 sequences are LGHNA and YNFKEQ. Trimming removed 3 bases at V and 2 bases at J, with 13 bases between. The CDR3 spans 15 residues. The CDR3 DNA reads TGTGCCAGCAGCCAGGGGGGATATTCTAACACTGAAGCTTTCTTT. Translated: CASSQGGYSNTEAFF.

The chain recombines TRBV7-9 with TRBJ1-5, with D perhaps TRBD1 (5 bases). This CDR3 has 15 amino acids. The V gene lost 3 bases and the J gene lost 1 base, with 10 bases spanning the gap. CDR1 is SEHNR, CDR2 FQNEAQ, per germline (reference sequence). The CDR3: CASSLGGVSNQPQHF. CDR3 bases: TGTGCCAGCAGCTTGGGGGGTGTAAGCAATCAGCCCCAGCATTTT. The full variable domain, in which reference TRBV7-9 and TRBJ1-5 provide the parts outside the CDR3, is DTGVSQNPRHKITKRGQNVTFRCDPISEHNRLYWYRQTLGQGPEFLTYFQNEAQLEKSRLLSDRFSAERPKGSFSTLEIQRTEQGDSAMYLCASSLGGVSNQPQHFGDGTRLSIL.

The CDR3 DNA is TGTGCCAGCAGGAAGGGAGCGGGAGGGCCCAGCTCCTACAATGAGCAGTTCTTC. As protein: CASRKGAGGPSSYNEQFF. The V and J genes are TRBV9 and TRBJ2-1, with 10 nucleotides matching TRBD2. Per the germline V gene, CDR1 is SGDLS and CDR2 is YYNGEE. Germline trimming cut 5 bases from V and 0 bases from J; bases unmatched to any gene: 11. There are 18 residues in the CDR3.

Remarks on this clone: The sample contains more than one DNA sequence encoding this CDR3. The CDR3 DNA reads as TGTGCCAGTAGTATAGGGCAGGGGAACACTGAAGCTTTCTTT. Protein sequence: CASSIGQGNTEAFF. J is TRBJ1-1 and V is TRBV19; maybe TRBD1 (5 bases). Per the germline V gene, CDR1 is LNHDA and CDR2 is SQIVND (reference sequence). CDR3 length: 14 amino acids. V gave up 1 base and J gave up 1 base, with 7 bases separating them.

Comments on this clone: Other DNA sequences in this specimen translate into the identical CDR3. CDR3 residues: CASSYGQNYGYTF. DNA of the CDR3: TGTGCCAGCAGTTACGGACAGAACTATGGCTACACCTTC. The chain combines TRBV6-5 with TRBJ1-2; maybe TRBD1 (6 bases). CDR1 and CDR2 (germline): MNHEY, SVGAGI. Trimming removed 2 bases from V and 2 bases from J, with 6 bases in between. The CDR3 sequence is 13 residues long.

The chain is built from TRBV27 and TRBJ2-6; D is perhaps TRBD2 (7 bases). V lost 7 bases and J lost 2, with 15 bases in between. The CDR3 length is 16 residues. Germline V gene lookup returns CDR1 MNHEY and CDR2 SMNVEV (reference sequence). CDR3 amino acids: CASTKGGSPGANVLTF. CDR3 bases: TGTGCCAGCACGAAGGGGGGGAGTCCTGGGGCCAACGTCCTGACTTTC. The whole variable domain, remainder taken from reference TRBV27 and TRBJ2-6, is EAQVTQNPRYLITVTGKKLTVTCSQNMNHEYMSWYRQDPGLGLRQIYYSMNVEVTDKGDVPEGYKVSRKEKRNFPLILESPSPNQTSLYFCASTKGGSPGANVLTFGAGSRLTVL.

The table lists this clone with a count of one. The chain carries TRBV27 and TRBJ1-2; TRBD1 might be the D (5 bases). The CDR3 covers 16 residues. Trimming took 5 bases from V and 4 from J, leaving 20 bases between them. Germline CDR1 MNHEY, CDR2 SMNVEV (reference sequence). CDR3 protein: CASSPSGRGKGYGYTF. The CDR3, as DNA: TGTGCCAGCAGTCCCTCGGGGCGGGGAAAGGGCTATGGCTACACCTTC.

The J gene is TRBJ1-4, the V gene TRBV15, with TRBD1 identical over 7 bases. V shed 5 bases and J 5 bases; nucleotides not matched to a gene: 5. This CDR3 has 14 amino acids. The germline gives CDR1 LNHNV, CDR2 YYDKDF (reference sequence). The CDR3 coding sequence is TGTGCCACCAGCCGGGACAGAGCAAATGAAAAACTGTTTTTT. Amino acid sequence: CATSRDRANEKLFF.

This clone appeared a few times. This chain uses TRBV4-1 with TRBJ1-4; D uncertain. Germline-derived CDR1 and CDR2 are MGHRA and YSYEKL. This CDR3 contains 17 residues. With 3 bases removed from V and 0 bases from J, the gap between germline ends came to 14 bases. This chain's CDR3 is CASSQTLESATNEKLFF. In DNA form, the CDR3 reads TGCGCCAGCAGCCAGACCCTAGAGTCCGCAACTAATGAAAAACTGTTTTTT.

The chain recombines TRBV14 with TRBJ1-1; D unresolved. This CDR3 is 12 amino acids long. Per the germline V gene, CDR1 is SGHDN and CDR2 is FVKESK. Trimming stripped 2 bases from V and 8 bases from J, with 9 bases between. As DNA, the CDR3 is TGTGCCAGCAGCCAAAGAAAACAAGAAGCTTTCTTT. Its translation: CASSQRKQEAFF. The whole variable domain, remainder taken from reference TRBV14 and TRBJ1-1, is EAGVTQFPSHSVIEKGQTVTLRCDPISGHDNLYWYRRVMGKEIKFLLHFVKESKQDESGMPNNRFLAERTGGTYSTLKVQPAELEDSGVYFCASSQRKQEAFFGQGTRLTVV.

The chain recombines TRBV9 with TRBJ1-1, with 9 bases lining up with TRBD1. Germline CDR1 and CDR2: SGDLS and YYNGEE. The trim removed 10 bases at V and 8 bases at J, leaving 9 bases unmatched. The CDR3 length is 12 residues. The CDR3 DNA reads TGTGCCCTCGACAGGGGGATCGCGGAAGCTTTCTTT. Residues: CALDRGIAEAFF.

CDR3 residues: CASSHGTGKETQYF. In nucleotides, the CDR3 is TGTGCCAGCAGCCACGGGACAGGGAAAGAGACCCAGTACTTC. The V gene is TRBV6-6, the J gene TRBJ2-5; TRBD1 aligns across 9 bases. CDR3 length: 14 residues. CDR1 is MNHNY, CDR2 SVGAGI, per germline (reference sequence). V lost 6 bases, J lost 3 bases, and 5 bases stayed unmatched.

V and J are TRBV19 and TRBJ2-3, with 7 bases matching TRBD2. The ends lost 0 bases at V and 1 base at J; junction bases unmatched: 4. From germline, CDR1 is LNHDA and CDR2 SQIVND (reference sequence). The CDR3 has 16 amino acids. CDR3 residues: CASSIDGGRGTDTQYF. The CDR3 DNA reads as TGTGCCAGTAGTATAGATGGAGGGAGGGGCACAGATACGCAGTATTTT. The complete variable domain, with remaining parts taken from reference TRBV19 and TRBJ2-3, reads DGGITQSPKYLFRKEGQNVTLSCEQNLNHDAMYWYRQDPGQGLRLIYYSQIVNDFQKGDIAEGYSVSREKKESFPLTVTSAQKNPTAFYLCASSIDGGRGTDTQYFGPGTRLTVL.

J is TRBJ2-5 and V is TRBV30; 9 bases are shared with TRBD1. TRBJ2-7 explains the end of the DNA better; the J call may be wrong. The CDR3 has 17 amino acids. CDR1 and CDR2 from the germline V gene are GTSNPN and SVGIG (reference sequence). Written as DNA, the CDR3 is TGTGCCTGGAGTGAGGGGGGCCCCGGGACAGGGAACTACGAGCAGTACTTC. It yields the protein CAWSEGGPGTGNYEQYF.